These 12 T cell receptor beta chains originate from one sample sequenced in a study of radiotherapy plus CTLA-4 blockade in lung cancer. The assay was immunoSEQ multiplex PCR, and TCRdb's table has in-frame clones only and misses some. In the table there are about 80,000 clones, 60% to 85% of which are singletons. The sequenced sample was peripheral blood, obtained from a patient treated with radiotherapy plus ipilimumab. Receptors were obtained from a human donor with non-small cell lung cancer whose response to radiotherapy plus ipilimumab could not be evaluated. Some clones in this sample may be carry-over from other donors' samples.

The chain links TRBV5-1 to TRBJ2-7, with D unresolved. From germline, CDR1 is SGHRS and CDR2 YFSETQ. This CDR3 spans 12 amino acids. With 0 bases removed from V and 3 bases from J, the gap between germline ends came to 4 bases. The CDR3 DNA reads TGCGCCAGCAGCTTGGAGCTCTACGAGCAGTACTTC. Translated: CASSLELYEQYF.

The V gene is TRBV7-3, the J gene TRBJ2-7, with D possibly TRBD2 on 7 matching bases. The germline gives CDR1 SGHTA, CDR2 FQGTGA. V dropped 5 bases and J dropped 2 bases, with 16 bases sitting between them. This CDR3 region has 15 residues. CDR3 residues: CASSRGAGSPYEQYF. Here the CDR3 DNA reads TGTGCCAGCAGCCGGGGGGCGGGAAGCCCCTACGAGCAGTACTTC.

This clone was counted once. The genes are TRBV9 and TRBJ2-3, with 7 positions matching TRBD1. This CDR3 has 12 residues. With V trimmed by 0 bases and J by 11 bases, 3 bases remained unmatched. Germline CDR1 is SGDLS and CDR2 is YYNGEE. For the CDR3, the DNA is TGTGCCAGCAGCGTAGGGTCAGGGGGGCAGTATTTT. Protein: CASSVGSGGQYF.

This clone has a handful of counts. V gene TRBV6-5 combines with J gene TRBJ1-1, with D tentatively TRBD1 (5 bases). This CDR3 is built from 14 residues. Germline V gene sequence: CDR1 MNHEY, CDR2 SVGAGI. Trimming took 0 bases from V and 0 from J, leaving 5 bases between them. CDR3 loop: CASSYSGVNTEAFF. The CDR3 bases are TGTGCCAGCAGTTACTCAGGGGTGAACACTGAAGCTTTCTTT.

As for this clone: Within the sample, other DNA sequences also encode this same CDR3. The rearrangement uses TRBV10-3 and TRBJ1-4; 7 nucleotides match TRBD1. Germline V gene data show CDR1 as ENHRY and CDR2 as SYGVKD. The CDR3 totals 14 residues. V shed 2 bases, J shed 14 bases, and the junction held 11 bases outside the gene matches. In DNA, the CDR3 is TGTGCCATCAGTGAGGACAGGGAAATCGGAAAGCTGTTTTTT. Translated, it gives CAISEDREIGKLFF.

This clone was observed a handful of times. This chain links TRBV2 with TRBJ1-5, with unresolved D. Germline CDR1 and CDR2: SNHLY and FYNNEI. There are 14 residues in the CDR3. V lost 6 bases and J lost 3, with 12 bases in between. The CDR3 spells CASREGLPNQPQHF. The CDR3 region has the DNA TGTGCCAGCAGAGAGGGCCTCCCCAATCAGCCCCAGCATTTT.

The genes are TRBV7-9 and TRBJ1-4; 10 bases fit TRBD1. Per the germline V gene, CDR1 is SEHNR and CDR2 is FQNEAQ (reference sequence). The CDR3 runs 14 residues. V was clipped by 5 bases and J by 6 bases; unmatched bases: 3. CDR3 region: CASSVGTGDEKLFF. CDR3 DNA: TGTGCCAGCAGCGTCGGGACAGGGGATGAAAAACTGTTTTTT.

This clone was recorded a few times. The chain is built from TRBV28 and TRBJ2-3; possible D gene TRBD2, 6 bases. Deletions cut 4 bases from V and 2 bases from J, with 19 bases between. This CDR3 region has 17 residues. Germline assignment: CDR1 MDHEN and CDR2 SYDVKM. CDR3 region: CASSSDPTWGDTDTQYF. The CDR3 DNA follows: TGTGCCAGCAGTTCGGATCCAACCTGGGGGGACACAGATACGCAGTATTTT. Complete variable domain (other parts from reference TRBV28 and TRBJ2-3): DVKVTQSSRYLVKRTGEKVFLECVQDMDHENMFWYRQDPGLGLRLIYFSYDVKMKEKGDIPEGYSVSREKKERFSLILESASTNQTSMYLCASSSDPTWGDTDTQYFGPGTRLTVL.

This CDR3 is CASRPWWDLAKNIQYF. CDR3 bases: TGTGCCAGCAGGCCCTGGTGGGACTTAGCCAAAAACATTCAGTACTTC. This sequence joins TRBV27 and TRBJ2-4, with a possible D match to TRBD2 (6 bases). Looked up from germline, CDR1 is MNHEY and CDR2 is SMNVEV (reference sequence). The V end was cut by 6 bases, the J end by 0 bases, with 15 bases between. The CDR3 runs 16 residues.

V usage is TRBV4-1 and J usage is TRBJ2-2; 8 bases match TRBD2. Germline V CDR1 and CDR2: MGHRA, YSYEKL. This CDR3 comprises 19 residues. V shed 4 bases and J 3 bases; nucleotides not matched to a gene: 16. CDR3 region: CASSLTSGERGPDTGELFF. DNA for the CDR3: TGCGCCAGCAGCCTCACCTCAGGGGAGCGGGGGCCTGACACCGGGGAGCTGTTTTTT.

The genes are TRBV28 and TRBJ2-7; a possible D gene is TRBD2 (6 bases). This CDR3 region has 14 residues. Germline loops: CDR1 MDHEN, CDR2 SYDVKM. The CDR3 is CSTSMAGRRYEQYF. The CDR3 coding sequence is TGTTCCACTTCAATGGCGGGAAGGCGCTACGAGCAGTACTTC. Drawing the rest from reference TRBV28 and TRBJ2-7, the complete variable domain is DVKVTQSSRYLVKRTGEKVFLECVQDMDHENMFWYRQDPGLGLRLIYFSYDVKMKEKGDIPEGYSVSREKKERFSLILESASTNQTSMYLCSTSMAGRRYEQYFGPGTRLTVT.

The chain couples TRBV18 to TRBJ2-1, with TRBD2 identical over 8 bases. With 3 bases clipped from V and 6 bases from J, the junction kept 19 bases outside the gene matches. The germline CDR1 and CDR2 sequences are KGHSH and LQKENI. This CDR3 is 19 amino acids long. CDR3 amino acids: CASSPRSLAALGRGNEQFF. Here the CDR3 DNA reads TGTGCCAGCTCACCCCGGTCACTAGCGGCCCTCGGGAGGGGCAATGAGCAGTTCTTC.